The 20 T cell receptor beta chains listed next were all sequenced from one sample in a study of T-cell memory formation after mild COVID-19. Using its own MiXCR run on the 5' RACE reads, TCRdb lists one record per CDR3 protein. The sample has fewer than 550,000 distinct CDR3 sequences, around 20% seen once. The sequenced sample was PBMCs or a T cell subset sorted from them (not recorded which). These receptors were collected from an adult woman who had mild COVID-19 (a few samples of this study predate the infection). Cell type and time point are not known.

The chain employs TRBV15 and TRBJ1-1; 11 nucleotides agree with TRBD1. The junction had 8 bases not matched to a gene; V was cut back by 4 bases and J by 1 base. In germline, CDR1 is LNHNV, CDR2 YYDKDF (reference sequence). The CDR3 loop spans 17 amino acids. CDR3 in amino acids: CATSIRDRGARNTEAFF. The CDR3 DNA reads as TGTGCCACCAGCATCCGGGACAGGGGGGCCAGGAACACTGAAGCTTTCTTT.

The rearrangement links TRBV27 to TRBJ1-1; D perhaps matches TRBD1 (6 bases). Germline V CDR1 and CDR2: MNHEY, SMNVEV (reference sequence). The V end lost 1 base, the J end lost 0 bases, and 9 bases lay between the germline ends. The CDR3 extends over 15 amino acids. CDR3: CASSLWGAMNTEAFF. In nucleotides, the CDR3 is TGTGCCAGCAGTTTATGGGGGGCTATGAACACTGAAGCTTTCTTT.

The V and J genes are TRBV19 and TRBJ2-7; D gene unclear. Germline V gene sequence: CDR1 LNHDA, CDR2 SQIVND (reference sequence). The V and J ends lost 3 bases and 3 bases respectively, with 9 bases between them. The CDR3 totals 13 residues. CDR3 bases: TGTGCCAGTAGTATCAACGGAGTCTACGAGCAGTACTTC. This translates into CASSINGVYEQYF.

Only a few counts were recorded for this clonotype. The chain has TRBV7-9 and TRBJ2-1, with 9 bases that match TRBD2. This CDR3 comprises 16 residues. CDR1 and CDR2 (germline): SEHNR, FQNEAQ (reference sequence). The ends lost 5 bases at V and 4 bases at J; junction bases unmatched: 9. CDR3 in DNA: TGTGCCAGCAGCCCATGGCGGGAGGGCCGGTACAATGAGCAGTTCTTC. Translating it yields CASSPWREGRYNEQFF. The variable domain in full, with the rest retrieved from reference TRBV7-9 and TRBJ2-1, is DTGVSQNPRHKITKRGQNVTFRCDPISEHNRLYWYRQTLGQGPEFLTYFQNEAQLEKSRLLSDRFSAERPKGSFSTLEIQRTEQGDSAMYLCASSPWREGRYNEQFFGPGTRLTVL.

V gene TRBV20-1 combines with J gene TRBJ2-1, with TRBD2 identical over 11 bases. The CDR3 contains 16 residues. Losses at the gene ends were 4 bases for V and 9 bases for J; bases not matched to a gene: 14. In germline, CDR1 is DFQATT, CDR2 SNEGSKA (reference sequence). The CDR3 spells CSATAYLAGGWVEQFF. The CDR3 DNA reads as TGCAGTGCTACAGCCTACCTAGCGGGAGGTTGGGTTGAGCAGTTCTTC.

Only one count was recorded for this clonotype. V and J are TRBV9 and TRBJ1-2; D remains unclear. Trimming took 0 bases from V and 3 from J, leaving 21 bases between them. CDR1 is SGDLS, CDR2 YYNGEE, per germline. This CDR3 is built from 18 residues. This chain's CDR3 is CASSVGSHAPPGYYGYTF. The CDR3 DNA sequence: TGTGCCAGCAGCGTAGGTTCGCACGCCCCTCCTGGGTACTATGGCTACACCTTC.

There are many counts of this clonotype. The chain uses TRBV5-1 and TRBJ2-1, with TRBD2 matching over 13 bases. The CDR3 runs to 15 residues. Trimming took 1 base from V and 7 from J; bases not matched to a gene: 2. Germline V gene sequence: CDR1 SGHRS, CDR2 YFSETQ. CDR3 bases: TGCGCCAGCAGCTTGTCGACTAGCGGGGGGAATGAGCAGTTCTTC. This encodes CASSLSTSGGNEQFF.

V usage is TRBV13 and J usage is TRBJ1-5; D gene ambiguous. The CDR3 is 14 residues long. Trimming stripped 5 bases from V and 3 bases from J, with 11 bases between. Germline V CDR1 and CDR2: PRHDT, FYEKMQ (reference sequence). The CDR3 reads CASSPSGSNQPQHF. CDR3 in DNA: TGTGCCAGCAGCCCTTCGGGGTCCAATCAGCCCCAGCATTTT.

This clonotype was counted a few times. The chain recombines TRBV20-1 with TRBJ1-4; TRBD1 is a possible D gene (5 bases). CDR1 DFQATT and CDR2 SNEGSKA come from the germline V gene (reference sequence). The CDR3 sequence is 14 residues long. V was shortened by 6 bases and J by 3 bases, with 14 bases between the two germline ends. CDR3 nucleotide sequence: TGCAGTGCCCAGGGAGGGACGCCTAATGAAAAACTGTTTTTT. Protein: CSAQGGTPNEKLFF.

J is TRBJ2-7 and V is TRBV5-1, with 9 bases lining up with TRBD2. CDR3 length: 14 amino acids. J gave up 6 bases and V 4 bases, and 8 bases lay outside the gene matches. From germline, CDR1 is SGHRS and CDR2 YFSETQ. CDR3 nucleotides: TGCGCCAGCAGCCCGGGACTAGCATCGGCCGAGCAGTACTTC. Translating gives CASSPGLASAEQYF.

The table lists this clonotype with a few counts. This chain uses TRBV7-9 with TRBJ2-5; D may be TRBD1 (6 bases). The CDR3 consists of 16 residues. Germline values: CDR1 SEHNR, CDR2 FQNEAQ (reference sequence). V lost 3 bases and J lost 1, with 15 bases in between. The CDR3, as DNA: TGTGCCAGCAGCTTGGGACACCAACACCTCCAAGAGACCCAGTACTTC. It translates to CASSLGHQHLQETQYF.

This clonotype has only a few counts. The chain employs TRBV7-2 and TRBJ1-3, with 8 bases identical to TRBD1. This CDR3 contains 16 residues. Trimming removed 5 bases from V and 0 bases from J; junction bases left unmatched: 6. Germline loops: CDR1 SGHTA, CDR2 FQGNSA. The CDR3 region is CASSLQGASSGNTIYF. The CDR3 bases are TGTGCCAGCAGCCTTCAGGGGGCTAGCTCTGGAAACACCATATATTTT.

The chain joins TRBV29-1 to TRBJ2-7; D gene ambiguous. V shed 5 bases and J shed 6 bases, with 11 bases lying between them. Per the germline V gene, CDR1 is SQVTM and CDR2 is ANQGSEA. The CDR3 extends over 11 amino acids. CDR3 DNA: TGCAGCGTTCAGAGTGTCCTCGAGCAGTACTTC. Protein: CSVQSVLEQYF.

J is TRBJ2-2 and V is TRBV10-3, with 8 nucleotides matching TRBD2. Germline values: CDR1 ENHRY, CDR2 SYGVKD. The CDR3 runs 15 residues. Trimming took 6 bases from V and 8 from J; bases not matched to a gene: 11. The CDR3: CAISVGEAGAGELFF. In nucleotides, the CDR3 is TGTGCCATCAGCGTGGGAGAAGCGGGGGCGGGGGAGCTGTTTTTT.

The V call is TRBV12-3 or TRBV12-4, the J call TRBJ2-3; D is perhaps TRBD2 (6 bases). The CDR3 totals 16 residues. The V end lost 7 bases, the J end lost 2 bases, and 19 bases lay between the germline ends. The CDR3 is CASTLGRGTYTDTQYF. The CDR3 region has the DNA TGTGCCAGCACCCTAGGCCGGGGGACCTACACAGATACGCAGTATTTT.

This chain joins TRBV10-3 and TRBJ2-1; 14 bases are a match to TRBD2. Trimming removed 8 bases from V and 1 base from J; junction bases left unmatched: 1. The CDR3 has 15 amino acids. The germline gives CDR1 ENHRY, CDR2 SYGVKD. The CDR3 bases are TGTGCCATCCGGACTAGCGGGAGGTCCTACAATGAGCAGTTCTTC. This translates into CAIRTSGRSYNEQFF.

The gene calls are TRBV5-1 and TRBJ2-2, with unresolved D. CDR3 length: 13 residues. Germline-derived CDR1 and CDR2 are SGHRS and YFSETQ. V shed 4 bases and J shed 7 bases, with 11 bases lying between them. CDR3 region: CASSRRVDGELFF. Here the CDR3 DNA reads TGCGCCAGCAGCCGAAGGGTGGACGGGGAGCTGTTTTTT.

The chain has TRBV5-6 and TRBJ2-7; no clear D. The CDR3 has 15 residues. V lost 1 base, J lost 2 bases, and 13 bases lay in between. The germline gives CDR1 SGHDT, CDR2 YYEEEE. The CDR3 sequence is CASSLFGSGTYEQYF. CDR3 in DNA: TGTGCCAGCAGCTTGTTCGGCTCAGGAACCTACGAGCAGTACTTC.

The chain has TRBV27 and TRBJ1-6, with D possibly being TRBD1 (5 bases). The CDR3 runs 15 residues. The V end was cut by 4 bases, the J end by 8 bases, with 15 bases between. Germline CDR1 and CDR2: MNHEY and SMNVEV (reference sequence). The CDR3 spells CASSSGGGFDSPLHF. As DNA, the CDR3 is TGTGCCAGCAGTTCCGGGGGGGGATTCGATTCACCCCTCCACTTT.

The chain couples TRBV7-2 to TRBJ1-5; D possibly corresponds to TRBD1 (6 bases). Germline CDR1 and CDR2: SGHTA and FQGNSA. This CDR3 contains 15 residues. Trimming removed 5 bases at V and 9 bases at J, with 20 bases between. The CDR3 nucleotides read TGTGCCAGCAGCCCCCCGGGGGCAGGCCCTCGGCCCCAGCATTTT. Amino acid sequence: CASSPPGAGPRPQHF.